This TCR beta chain was retrieved from a study of identical twins. Via MiXCR, TCRdb re-called the 5' RACE reads, giving one row per CDR3 protein. Of just over 450,000 distinct CDR3 sequences listed, 13% to 15% are singletons. Trimming at V came to 6 bases and at J to 5 bases, leaving 4 bases not matched to a gene. This CDR3 is 15 amino acids long. Another study also made use of these data, one on yellow fever vaccine responses in identical twins.

The chain employs TRBV12-3 or TRBV12-4 and TRBJ2-3; 14 nucleotides align to TRBD2. Sequenced sample: CD4+ T cells sorted from blood. The receptor was isolated from a young woman in good health. CDR3 region: CASSQTSGRGDTQYF. The DNA for the CDR3 is TGTGCCAGCAGCCAGACTAGCGGGAGGGGAGATACGCAGTATTTT.